The 19 T cell receptor beta chains below were found in one sample sequenced in a study of early T cells in non-severe SARS-CoV-2 infection. TCRdb used MiXCR to reprocess the 5' RACE reads, holding one entry per CDR3 protein. Among 65,000 to 95,000 distinct CDR3 sequences, over 8.5% were seen once, and the ten largest hold 4.8%. Sequences were obtained from whole blood. These TCRs come from an adult who was a healthcare worker with PCR-confirmed SARS-CoV-2 infection or an uninfected control (not recorded which).

This clonotype has only a few counts. The genes are TRBV6-6 and TRBJ2-5; the match to TRBD2 covers 13 bases. This CDR3 has 15 amino acids. The junction had 2 bases not matched to a gene; V was cut back by 6 bases and J by 1 base. Germline values: CDR1 MNHNY, CDR2 SVGAGI (reference sequence). CDR3 nucleotides: TGTGCCAGCAGGGGGACTAGCGGGGTCCAAGAGACCCAGTACTTC. This encodes CASRGTSGVQETQYF.

This clonotype was counted at least ten times. The genes are TRBV19 and TRBJ1-5, with 9 bases aligning to TRBD1. Germline V CDR1 and CDR2: LNHDA, SQIVND (reference sequence). V was clipped by 9 bases and J by 3 bases; unmatched bases: 6. This CDR3 is 14 amino acids long. The CDR3 spells CASSGQGFNQPQHF. Written as DNA, the CDR3 is TGTGCCAGCTCGGGACAGGGATTCAATCAGCCCCAGCATTTT.

This clonotype was counted many times. The chain combines TRBV7-8 with TRBJ2-7; possible D gene TRBD2, 6 bases. The V gene lost 3 bases and the J gene lost 1 base, with 16 bases spanning the gap. CDR1 and CDR2 from the germline V gene are SGHVS and FQNEAQ. The CDR3 extends over 16 amino acids. The CDR3, as DNA: TGTGCCAGCAGCTTCAGCGGAGGAGGGAGGTCCTACGAGCAGTACTTC. Its translation is CASSFSGGGRSYEQYF.

This clonotype was seen repeatedly, ten times or more. The gene calls are TRBV12-3 or TRBV12-4 and TRBJ2-6; 15 nucleotides line up with TRBD2. V was pared by 5 bases and J by 0 bases, with 11 bases of the junction left unmatched. The CDR3 length is 21 residues. The CDR3 loop is CASSLVTGTSGRNSGANVLTF. CDR3 nucleotides: TGTGCCAGCAGTCTCGTTACCGGGACTAGCGGGAGGAACTCTGGGGCCAACGTCCTGACTTTC.

This clonotype was picked up a small number of times. This chain links TRBV18 with TRBJ2-5; D gene uncertain. The CDR3 is 13 residues long. Deletions cut 1 base from V and 5 bases from J, with 8 bases between. Per germline, CDR1 KGHSH and CDR2 LQKENI. This CDR3 reads CASSPLRSETQYF. The DNA for the CDR3 is TGTGCCAGCTCACCACTAAGGTCGGAGACCCAGTACTTC.

CDR3: CASSSISYEQYF. In DNA form, the CDR3 reads TGTGCCAGCAGTTCCATCTCCTACGAGCAGTACTTC. The chain recombines TRBV28 with TRBJ2-7; D is ambiguous. From germline, CDR1 is MDHEN and CDR2 SYDVKM. The CDR3 consists of 12 residues. V gave up 4 bases and J gave up 0 bases, with 4 bases separating them.

The sample holds many counts of this clonotype. This rearrangement joins TRBV20-1 to TRBJ2-3; D tentatively reads TRBD1 or TRBD2 (5 bases each). The CDR3 totals 15 residues. Germline CDR1 is DFQATT and CDR2 is SNEGSKA (reference sequence). Trimming took 1 base from V and 3 from J, leaving 14 bases between them. In DNA, the CDR3 is TGCAGTGCTAGAGGGGACCCCCGAGTTACAGATACGCAGTATTTT. Amino acids: CSARGDPRVTDTQYF.

At least ten counts were recorded for this clonotype. The V and J genes are TRBV7-6 and TRBJ1-6, with 7 bases that match TRBD1. This CDR3 is built from 15 residues. Germline values: CDR1 SGHVS, CDR2 FNYEAQ. V lost 5 bases, J lost 1 base, and 2 bases stayed unmatched. This CDR3 reads CASSPRGSYNSPLHF. CDR3 nucleotide sequence: TGTGCCAGCAGCCCCAGGGGGTCCTATAATTCACCCCTCCACTTT.

The chain links TRBV18 to TRBJ1-1; D uncertain. Germline CDR1 is KGHSH and CDR2 is LQKENI. The CDR3 length is 14 residues. The germline V and J ends were trimmed by 1 base and 2 bases, with 8 bases remaining between them. CDR3 loop: CASSPRSSNTEAFF. The CDR3 DNA follows: TGTGCCAGCTCACCACGGAGCAGTAACACTGAAGCTTTCTTT.

This clonotype was counted between two and nine times. The CDR3: CASSLRRLDLSEQYF. The CDR3, as DNA: TGTGCCAGCAGCTTAAGGCGTCTAGACCTTTCCGAGCAGTACTTC. The chain combines TRBV7-8 with TRBJ2-7; D gene ambiguous. Trimming left V 2 bases short and J 6 bases short, with 17 bases between. The CDR3 runs to 15 residues. Germline V gene data show CDR1 as SGHVS and CDR2 as FQNEAQ.

This chain links TRBV7-9 with TRBJ2-3; TRBD2 matches at 8 bases. Trimming at V came to 5 bases and at J to 4 bases, leaving 14 bases not matched to a gene. Germline V gene data show CDR1 as SEHNR and CDR2 as FQNEAQ (reference sequence). This CDR3 comprises 17 residues. The CDR3 sequence: CASSPTPGSGSPDTQYF. As DNA, the CDR3 is TGTGCCAGCAGCCCCACCCCCGGGAGCGGGAGCCCAGATACGCAGTATTTT.

In this sample, this clonotype turned up many times. This chain uses TRBV7-9 with TRBJ2-3, with a weak D call TRBD2 (5 bases). The V gene's germline CDR1 is SEHNR and CDR2 FQNEAQ (reference sequence). This CDR3 is 16 amino acids long. Trimming left V 5 bases short and J 4 bases short, with 19 bases between. For the CDR3, the DNA is TGTGCCAGCAGCCCCCGCAAGCGGTTGGGCCCAGATACGCAGTATTTT. Translation gives CASSPRKRLGPDTQYF.

This clonotype was seen many times. V gene TRBV20-1 combines with J gene TRBJ1-5; D unclear. Per the germline V gene, CDR1 is DFQATT and CDR2 is SNEGSKA (reference sequence). This CDR3 is built from 17 residues. The ends were cut back, 3 bases at V and 5 bases at J, with 23 bases in the middle. DNA for the CDR3: TGCAGTGCTAGTTGGGCAGTTCAATCACCGCTTGATCAGCCCCAGCATTTT. It specifies CSASWAVQSPLDQPQHF.

This clonotype was recorded many times. This chain connects TRBV6-1 to TRBJ1-1; TRBD1 is a possible D gene (5 bases). The CDR3 covers 17 residues. With 5 bases removed from V and 0 bases from J, the gap between germline ends came to 19 bases. Per the germline V gene, CDR1 is MNHNS and CDR2 is SASEGT. The CDR3 DNA reads as TGTGCCAGCAGTTCCAGGGACCCCTGGGCGATGAACACTGAAGCTTTCTTT. This gives the protein CASSSRDPWAMNTEAFF.

This chain links TRBV28 with TRBJ1-4; D unclear. The CDR3 runs 16 residues. V lost 6 bases and J lost 2, with 16 bases in between. Germline lookup yields CDR1 MDHEN and CDR2 SYDVKM. In nucleotides, the CDR3 is TGTGCCAGCAGGCACCTCACGGGTCGGACTAATGAAAAACTGTTTTTT. Translation gives CASRHLTGRTNEKLFF.

The chain uses TRBV7-9 and TRBJ2-3; the D gene is possibly TRBD2 (5 bases). V lost 1 base and J lost 2, with 10 bases in between. Germline V CDR1 and CDR2: SEHNR, FQNEAQ (reference sequence). This CDR3 comprises 15 residues. The CDR3 here is CASSLDRGNTDTQYF. DNA of the CDR3: TGTGCCAGCAGCTTAGACCGGGGTAACACAGATACGCAGTATTTT.

This clonotype was counted at least ten times. CDR3 residues: CASSQTGDQPQHF. For the CDR3, the DNA is TGTGCCAGCAGCCAAACAGGGGATCAGCCCCAGCATTTT. The V and J genes are TRBV3-1 and TRBJ1-5; 7 bases fit TRBD1. The CDR3 length is 13 residues. Trimming took 2 bases from V and 5 from J; bases not matched to a gene: 0. Germline V gene data show CDR1 as LGHDT and CDR2 as YNNKEL (reference sequence).

In this sample, this clonotype turned up many times. This chain uses TRBV28 with TRBJ2-3; D is possibly TRBD1 (5 bases). The V end lost 8 bases, the J end lost 2 bases, and 11 bases lay between the germline ends. CDR3 size: 13 residues. Looked up from germline, CDR1 is MDHEN and CDR2 is SYDVKM. The CDR3 DNA follows: TGTGCCAGCCTTCCAGGGAACACAGATACGCAGTATTTT. Translating it yields CASLPGNTDTQYF.

This clonotype was detected many times. The chain links TRBV20-1 to TRBJ2-5; D is unresolved. The CDR3 is 14 amino acids. V was cut by 7 bases and J by 1 base, with 16 bases left in between. Germline assignment: CDR1 DFQATT and CDR2 SNEGSKA (reference sequence). This CDR3 reads CSVRPRRIQETQYF. Here the CDR3 DNA reads TGCAGTGTTCGCCCCCGACGCATCCAAGAGACCCAGTACTTC.